These T cell receptor beta chains were read from a single sample in a study of cytomegalovirus exposure and HLA in healthy donors. Here immunoSEQ multiplex PCR was the method, and the copy in TCRdb shows in-frame clones only, minus some. The sample holds around 130,000 clones, about 90% seen once. Sequencing was performed on PBMCs. These receptors were collected from a man aged 25-40 years in good health and CMV-seronegative. Each CDR3 is given with its conserved first and last residue. D genes are given only for firm matches. Part of the rows lack a size; the others show once, few, many or a class for expanded clones.

d_call: .
j_call: TRBJ2-6
v_call: TRBV19
clone_size: .
cdr3_nt: TGTGCCAGCAGGGGATCTGGGGCCAACGTCCTGACTTTC
cdr3_aa: CASRGSGANVLTF

d_call: .
j_call: TRBJ1-1
v_call: TRBV27
clone_size: .
cdr3_nt: TGTGCCAGCAGTTCCTCCGGGGTGAACACTGAAGCTTTCTTT
cdr3_aa: CASSSSGVNTEAFF

d_call: .
j_call: TRBJ1-3
v_call: TRBV2
clone_size: .
cdr3_nt: TGTGCCAGCAGTGAGATCAGTGATTTCTCTGGAAACACCATATATTTT
cdr3_aa: CASSEISDFSGNTIYF

d_call: .
j_call: TRBJ2-7
v_call: TRBV7-6
clone_size: .
cdr3_nt: TGTGCCAGCAGCGGTCGAGGGGGGGGGCACGAGCAGTACTTC
cdr3_aa: CASSGRGGGHEQYF

d_call: .
j_call: TRBJ1-5
v_call: TRBV4-3
clone_size: few
cdr3_nt: TGCGCCAGCAGCCCAGGGCGGAATCAGCCCCAGCATTTT
cdr3_aa: CASSPGRNQPQHF

d_call: TRBD2
j_call: TRBJ2-5
v_call: TRBV4-1
clone_size: .
cdr3_nt: TGCGCCAGCAGCCAAGTCTCAGCGGGGGCGGGAGAGACCCAGTACTTC
cdr3_aa: CASSQVSAGAGETQYF

d_call: .
j_call: TRBJ2-7
v_call: TRBV28
clone_size: .
cdr3_nt: TGTGCCAGCCAGGGTACTTACGAGCAGTACTTC
cdr3_aa: CASQGTYEQYF

d_call: .
j_call: TRBJ2-1
v_call: TRBV6-1
clone_size: .
cdr3_nt: TGTGCCAGTATGGTAGGGGAGGATAGTTATGAGCAGTTCTTC
cdr3_aa: CASMVGEDSYEQFF

d_call: TRBD1
j_call: TRBJ1-4
v_call: TRBV28
clone_size: .
cdr3_nt: TGTGCCAGCCTAAAGGACAGGCTTAATGAAAAACTGTTTTTT
cdr3_aa: CASLKDRLNEKLFF

d_call: TRBD2
j_call: TRBJ2-3
v_call: TRBV7-3
clone_size: many
cdr3_nt: TGTGCCAGCAGCGAAAGCGGGGGGGGCACAGATACGCAGTATTTT
cdr3_aa: CASSESGGGTDTQYF

d_call: TRBD1
j_call: TRBJ2-7
v_call: TRBV7-9
clone_size: once
cdr3_nt: TGTGCCAGCAGCTTAGGACAGGGTCTATCCAGCGAGCAGTACTTC
cdr3_aa: CASSLGQGLSSEQYF

d_call: TRBD2
j_call: TRBJ2-1
v_call: TRBV7-9
clone_size: once
cdr3_nt: TGTGCCAGCAGCACCAGGGCGGGGGTCTTAGGGTCCTACAATGAGCAGTTCTTC
cdr3_aa: CASSTRAGVLGSYNEQFF

d_call: .
j_call: TRBJ1-4
v_call: TRBV11-2
clone_size: .
cdr3_nt: TGTGCCAGCAGTTTGGGGGGTGCAACTAATGAAAAACTGTTTTTT
cdr3_aa: CASSLGGATNEKLFF

d_call: TRBD2
j_call: TRBJ2-1
v_call: TRBV19
clone_size: .
cdr3_nt: TGTGCCAGCCAGGGACTAGCGGGTTACAATGAGCAGTTCTTC
cdr3_aa: CASQGLAGYNEQFF

d_call: .
j_call: TRBJ1-1
v_call: TRBV9
clone_size: .
cdr3_nt: TGTGCCAGCAGCGTAGTGGGGGGGAACACTGAAGCTTTCTTT
cdr3_aa: CASSVVGGNTEAFF

d_call: TRBD2
j_call: TRBJ2-1
v_call: TRBV18
clone_size: .
cdr3_nt: TGTGCCAGCTCACCATTCCAGGCTAGCGGGGGGACCTACAATGAGCAGTTCTTC
cdr3_aa: CASSPFQASGGTYNEQFF

d_call: .
j_call: TRBJ2-1
v_call: TRBV5-4
clone_size: .
cdr3_nt: TGTGCCAGCAGCTTGAACGGGGCCTACAATGAGCAGTTCTTC
cdr3_aa: CASSLNGAYNEQFF

d_call: .
j_call: TRBJ2-2
v_call: TRBV19
clone_size: .
cdr3_nt: TGTGCCAGTAGTATAGCGGCGGGGGGGGAGCTGTTTTTT
cdr3_aa: CASSIAAGGELFF

d_call: TRBD1
j_call: TRBJ2-1
v_call: TRBV11-2
clone_size: .
cdr3_nt: TGTGCCAGCAGCTTAGTGACAGGGTCCTACAATGAGCAGTTCTTC
cdr3_aa: CASSLVTGSYNEQFF

d_call: TRBD1
j_call: TRBJ2-5
v_call: TRBV5-1
clone_size: .
cdr3_nt: TGCGCCAGCAGCCCTGGGACAGGCCAAGAGACCCAGTACTTC
cdr3_aa: CASSPGTGQETQYF

d_call: .
j_call: TRBJ2-7
v_call: TRBV7-8
clone_size: few
cdr3_nt: TGTGCCAGCAGCCCCCGCTCGGACGAGCAGTACTTC
cdr3_aa: CASSPRSDEQYF

d_call: TRBD2
j_call: TRBJ2-1
v_call: TRBV11-1
clone_size: .
cdr3_nt: TGTGCCAGCAGCTTAGGAGGGGCGGGGGATTACAATGAGCAGTTCTTC
cdr3_aa: CASSLGGAGDYNEQFF

d_call: .
j_call: TRBJ2-1
v_call: TRBV20-1
clone_size: .
cdr3_nt: TGCAGTGCGCGGGACAATGAGCAGTTCTTC
cdr3_aa: CSARDNEQFF

d_call: TRBD1
j_call: TRBJ1-5
v_call: TRBV4-1
clone_size: .
cdr3_nt: TGCGCCAGCAGAAAAGAGGGCAGGGGGTACAATCAGCCCCAGCATTTT
cdr3_aa: CASRKEGRGYNQPQHF

d_call: .
j_call: TRBJ1-1
v_call: TRBV29-1
clone_size: .
cdr3_nt: TGCAGCGTTAACAGGGTTGGCACTGAAGCTTTCTTT
cdr3_aa: CSVNRVGTEAFF

d_call: TRBD1
j_call: TRBJ2-1
v_call: TRBV4-3
clone_size: once
cdr3_nt: TGCGCCAGCAGCCAAAGCCGGGCAGGGGGCTTCAATGAGCAGTTCTTC
cdr3_aa: CASSQSRAGGFNEQFF

d_call: .
j_call: TRBJ2-1
v_call: TRBV7-9
clone_size: .
cdr3_nt: TGTGCCAGCAGCTTAGTACTCGGCTCAGGCGAGCAGTTCTTC
cdr3_aa: CASSLVLGSGEQFF

d_call: TRBD1
j_call: TRBJ1-4
v_call: TRBV28
clone_size: .
cdr3_nt: TGTGCCAGCAGCCTCGTCCCGGGACAGGACCAAGGGGAAAAACTGTTTTTT
cdr3_aa: CASSLVPGQDQGEKLFF

d_call: .
j_call: TRBJ2-3
v_call: TRBV5-6
clone_size: .
cdr3_nt: TGTGCCAGCAGCTTGGGTAGGGGGTCCCCAGATACGCAGTATTTT
cdr3_aa: CASSLGRGSPDTQYF

d_call: .
j_call: TRBJ1-2
v_call: TRBV6-5
clone_size: .
cdr3_nt: TGTGCCAGCAGCCCGACAGTGGGTGTTTATGGCTACACCTTC
cdr3_aa: CASSPTVGVYGYTF

d_call: .
j_call: TRBJ2-2
v_call: TRBV5-6
clone_size: .
cdr3_nt: TGTGCCAGCAGCTTCAGGGCGGTAGGGGAGCTGTTTTTT
cdr3_aa: CASSFRAVGELFF

d_call: .
j_call: TRBJ2-7
v_call: TRBV7-9
clone_size: .
cdr3_nt: TGTGCCAGCAGCGCAGGACACCTTAGAGAGCAGTACTTC
cdr3_aa: CASSAGHLREQYF

d_call: TRBD1
j_call: TRBJ2-7
v_call: TRBV27
clone_size: .
cdr3_nt: TGTGCCAGCACTTCTCCCGGGACAGGGGTATCCGAGCAGTACTTC
cdr3_aa: CASTSPGTGVSEQYF

d_call: .
j_call: TRBJ2-1
v_call: TRBV2
clone_size: .
cdr3_nt: TGTGCCAGCAGCGTTTACAATGAGCAGTTCTTC
cdr3_aa: CASSVYNEQFF